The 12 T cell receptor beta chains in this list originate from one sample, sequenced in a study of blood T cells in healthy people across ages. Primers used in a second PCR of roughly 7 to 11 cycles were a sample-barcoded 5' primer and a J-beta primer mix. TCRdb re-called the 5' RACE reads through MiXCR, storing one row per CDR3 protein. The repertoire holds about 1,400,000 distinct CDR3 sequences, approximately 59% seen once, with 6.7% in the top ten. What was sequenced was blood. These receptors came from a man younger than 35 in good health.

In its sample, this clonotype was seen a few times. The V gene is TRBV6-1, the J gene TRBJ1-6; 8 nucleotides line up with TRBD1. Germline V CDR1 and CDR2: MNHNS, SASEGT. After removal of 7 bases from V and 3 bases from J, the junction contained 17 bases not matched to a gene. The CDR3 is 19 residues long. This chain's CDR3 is CASITGTGTFGSYNSPLHF. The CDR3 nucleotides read TGTGCCAGCATAACCGGGACAGGCACTTTTGGGAGCTATAATTCACCCCTCCACTTT.

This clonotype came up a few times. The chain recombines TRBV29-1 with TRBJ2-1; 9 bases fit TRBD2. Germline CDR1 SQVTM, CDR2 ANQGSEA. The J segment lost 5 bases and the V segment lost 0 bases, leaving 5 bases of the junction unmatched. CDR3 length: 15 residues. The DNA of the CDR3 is TGCAGCGTTGAAGATCCTAGCGGGATCCACAATGAGCAGTTCTTC. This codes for CSVEDPSGIHNEQFF.

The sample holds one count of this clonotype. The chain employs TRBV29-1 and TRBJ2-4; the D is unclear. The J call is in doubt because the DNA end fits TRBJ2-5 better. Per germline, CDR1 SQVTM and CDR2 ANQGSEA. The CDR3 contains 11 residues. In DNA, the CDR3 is TGCAGCGCAGACCCTGAAGAGACCCAGTACTTC. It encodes CSADPEETQYF.

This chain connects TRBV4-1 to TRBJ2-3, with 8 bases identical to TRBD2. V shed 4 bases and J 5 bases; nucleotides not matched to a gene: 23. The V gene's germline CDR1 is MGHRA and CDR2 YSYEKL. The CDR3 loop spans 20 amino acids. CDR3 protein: CASSPGLVGGGPTPRDTQYF. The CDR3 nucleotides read TGCGCCAGCAGCCCGGGACTAGTGGGTGGTGGCCCCACTCCTCGAGATACGCAGTATTTT.

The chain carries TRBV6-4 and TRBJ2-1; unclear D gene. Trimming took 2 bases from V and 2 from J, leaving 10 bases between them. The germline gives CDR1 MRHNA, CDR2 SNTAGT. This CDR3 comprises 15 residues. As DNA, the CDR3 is TGTGCCAGCAGTGACGAGGACGGCACCTACAATGAGCAGTTCTTC. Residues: CASSDEDGTYNEQFF.

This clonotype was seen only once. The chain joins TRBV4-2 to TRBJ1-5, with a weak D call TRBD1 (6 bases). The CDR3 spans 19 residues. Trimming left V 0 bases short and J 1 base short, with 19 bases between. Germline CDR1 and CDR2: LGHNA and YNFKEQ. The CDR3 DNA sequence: TGTGCCAGCAGCCAAGACGACCCAGCGACAGGACTGAGCAATCAGCCCCAGCATTTT. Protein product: CASSQDDPATGLSNQPQHF.

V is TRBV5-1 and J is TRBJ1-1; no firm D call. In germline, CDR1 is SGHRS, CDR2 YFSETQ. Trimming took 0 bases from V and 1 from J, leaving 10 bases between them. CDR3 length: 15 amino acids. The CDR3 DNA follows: TGCGCCAGCAGCTTGGGTGTTGGGTCGAACACTGAAGCTTTCTTT. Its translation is CASSLGVGSNTEAFF.

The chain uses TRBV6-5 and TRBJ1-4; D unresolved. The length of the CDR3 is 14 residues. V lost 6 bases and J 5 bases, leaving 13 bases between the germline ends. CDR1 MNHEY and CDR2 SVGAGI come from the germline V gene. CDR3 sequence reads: CASSSAVRNEKLFF. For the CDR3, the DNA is TGTGCCAGCAGCTCGGCTGTTCGGAATGAAAAACTGTTTTTT.

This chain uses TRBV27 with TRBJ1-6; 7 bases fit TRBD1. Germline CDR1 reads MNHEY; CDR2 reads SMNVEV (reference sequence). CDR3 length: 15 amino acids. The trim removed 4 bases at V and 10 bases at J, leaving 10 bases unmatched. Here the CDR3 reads CASSSGQGVFSPLHF. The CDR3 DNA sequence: TGTGCCAGCAGTTCGGGTCAGGGGGTATTCTCACCCCTCCACTTT.

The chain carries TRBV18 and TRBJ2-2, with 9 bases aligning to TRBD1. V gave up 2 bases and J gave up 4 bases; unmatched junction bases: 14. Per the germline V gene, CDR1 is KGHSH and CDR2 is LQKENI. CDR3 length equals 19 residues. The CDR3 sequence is CASSPIPGQGQSSTGELFF. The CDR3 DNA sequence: TGTGCCAGCTCACCAATACCGGGACAGGGTCAAAGTAGCACCGGGGAGCTGTTTTTT.

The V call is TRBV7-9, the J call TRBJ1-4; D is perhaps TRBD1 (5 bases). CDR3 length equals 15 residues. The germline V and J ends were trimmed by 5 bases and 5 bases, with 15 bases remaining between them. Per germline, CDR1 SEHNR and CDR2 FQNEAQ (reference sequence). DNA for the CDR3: TGTGCCAGCAGCCTTAGGGACGGGAAAAATGAAAAACTGTTTTTT. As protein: CASSLRDGKNEKLFF.

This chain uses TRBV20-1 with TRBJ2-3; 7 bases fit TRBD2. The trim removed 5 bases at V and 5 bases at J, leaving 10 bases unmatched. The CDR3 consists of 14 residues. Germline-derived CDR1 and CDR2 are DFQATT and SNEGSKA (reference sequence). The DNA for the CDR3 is TGCAGTGCTGTAGCCGGGACTAATTTAGATACGCAGTATTTT. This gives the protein CSAVAGTNLDTQYF.